This T cell receptor beta chain was profiled in a study of blood T cell repertoires in COVID-19 (TCRdb year 2020). About the investigation overall: Collaborator samples came from the United States, Italy and Spain and covered acute and convalescent phases of COVID-19. The prospective study material was composed of cDNA or gDNA derived from T cells, B-cell-depleted T cells, or PBMCs. The repertoires were released in a freely available public database meant as a resource for research on the immune response to SARS-CoV-2. The samples were drawn from the first 160 participants of the ongoing ImmuneRACE study and from about 1,200 subjects provided by 6 global collaborators. Subjects who had been exposed to COVID-19, were actively infected with it, or had recovered from it provided the deeply sampled blood TCRbeta repertoires that made up the dataset. A de-identified subject ID, COVID-19 status, age in years and sex were almost always included in the sample metadata. Where available, HLA class I and class II types were taken from metadata supplied by the sample provider and were not determined by assay-based typing.

CDR1 and CDR2, per the germline V gene (reference sequence), are LNHDA and SQIVND. Trimming takes 5 bases from V and 4 bases from J, and the germline ends sit 20 bases apart. The CDR3 contains 16 residues, cysteine and phenylalanine counted. Here the CDR3 DNA is all that survives: 48 bases in frame from base 1. The paper as a whole reports these results and caveats: Clinical and demographic metadata were provided uncurated, with the amount varying by source and participant.

In regard to this clone: Its antigen remains undetermined. The record has no base qualities; no much larger clone is one base away.

The immunoSEQ Assay, a bias-controlled multiplex PCR, was used to amplify TCRbeta CDR3 regions from genomic DNA. On the authors' methods: Within the assay, amplification of reference gene primers was used to estimate how many nucleated cells each sample contained. Sequence reads were collapsed and filtered to measure the absolute abundance of every unique TCRbeta CDR3 rearrangement. For each sample, productive Simpson clonality was calculated as the square root of Simpson's diversity index over productive rearrangements. Not all clones reach the TCRdb copy of this immuneACCESS table, which keeps in-frame sequences only. Checked studies attribute under half of the gap to unresolved V genes and leave the rest unexplained. D and trimming come from the DNA, and the V and J calls and clone size come from that table. The sample table shows approximately 300,000 clones, and around 89% are seen once. The leading ten clones occupy 5% to 7.5% of the sample.

A second Seattle source provided samples from volunteer blood donors who had recovered from COVID-19. Whole blood was collected in K2EDTA tubes by collaborating institutions according to the institutions' own protocols. Collaborator samples were shipped for TCRbeta analysis as frozen whole blood, isolated PBMCs, or DNA extracted from either sample type. This clonotype was obtained from a man aged 18-30 years who had recovered from COVID-19. The rearranged segments are TRBV19 and TRBJ1-2; a weak D assignment points to TRBD1 (6 bases agree). Sequencing input: peripheral blood. The CDR3 region reads CASSPTGPQGLYGYTF. The sequenced DNA: TGTGCCAGTAGTCCAACCGGGCCCCAGGGGCTCTATGGCTACACCTTC.